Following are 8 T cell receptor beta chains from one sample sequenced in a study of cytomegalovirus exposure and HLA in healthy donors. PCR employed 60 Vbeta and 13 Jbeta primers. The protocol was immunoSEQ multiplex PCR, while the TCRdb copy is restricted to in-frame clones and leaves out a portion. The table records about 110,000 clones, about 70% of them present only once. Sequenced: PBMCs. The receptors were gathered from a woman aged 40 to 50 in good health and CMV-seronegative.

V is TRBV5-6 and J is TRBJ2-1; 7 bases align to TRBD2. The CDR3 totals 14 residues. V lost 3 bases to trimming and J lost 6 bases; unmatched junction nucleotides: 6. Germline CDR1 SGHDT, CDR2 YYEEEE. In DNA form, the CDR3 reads TGTGCCAGCAGCTGGGGGGAGGGTAGCAATGAGCAGTTCTTC. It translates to CASSWGEGSNEQFF.

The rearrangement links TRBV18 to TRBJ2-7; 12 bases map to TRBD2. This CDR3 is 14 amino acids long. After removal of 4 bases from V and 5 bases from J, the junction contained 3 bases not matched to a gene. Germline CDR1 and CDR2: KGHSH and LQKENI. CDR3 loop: CASSQGLAGDEQYF. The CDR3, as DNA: TGTGCCAGCTCACAGGGACTAGCGGGCGACGAGCAGTACTTC.

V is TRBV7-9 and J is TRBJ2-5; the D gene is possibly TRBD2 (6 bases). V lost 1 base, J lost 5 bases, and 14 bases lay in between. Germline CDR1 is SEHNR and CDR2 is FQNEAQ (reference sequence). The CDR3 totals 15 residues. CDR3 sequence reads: CASSLEATRGETQYF. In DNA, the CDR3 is TGTGCCAGCAGCTTAGAAGCGACTAGAGGCGAGACCCAGTACTTC.

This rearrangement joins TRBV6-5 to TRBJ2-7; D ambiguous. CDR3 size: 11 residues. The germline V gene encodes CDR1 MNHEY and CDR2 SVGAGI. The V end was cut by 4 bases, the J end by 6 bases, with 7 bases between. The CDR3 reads CASSSRGEQYF. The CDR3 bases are TGTGCCAGCAGTTCCCGAGGCGAGCAGTACTTC.

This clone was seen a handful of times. The CDR3 loop reads CASSQELVRNEQFF. The CDR3, as DNA: TGTGCCAGCAGCCAAGAACTAGTGAGGAATGAGCAGTTCTTC. V gene TRBV14 combines with J gene TRBJ2-1; perhaps TRBD2 as D (5 bases). Germline-derived CDR1 and CDR2 are SGHDN and FVKESK. V was clipped by 0 bases and J by 7 bases, with 10 bases between them. This CDR3 is built from 14 residues.

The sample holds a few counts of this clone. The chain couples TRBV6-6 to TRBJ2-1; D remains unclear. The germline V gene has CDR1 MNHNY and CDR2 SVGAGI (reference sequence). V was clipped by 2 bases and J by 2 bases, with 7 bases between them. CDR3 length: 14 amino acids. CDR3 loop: CASSYEPTYNEQFF. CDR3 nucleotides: TGTGCCAGCAGTTACGAGCCGACCTACAATGAGCAGTTCTTC.

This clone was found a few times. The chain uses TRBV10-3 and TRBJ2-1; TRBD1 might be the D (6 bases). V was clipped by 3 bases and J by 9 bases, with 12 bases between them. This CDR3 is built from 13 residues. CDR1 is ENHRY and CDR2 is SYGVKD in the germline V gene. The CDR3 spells CAISEQQGAEQFF. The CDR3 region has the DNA TGTGCCATCAGTGAACAACAGGGCGCTGAGCAGTTCTTC.

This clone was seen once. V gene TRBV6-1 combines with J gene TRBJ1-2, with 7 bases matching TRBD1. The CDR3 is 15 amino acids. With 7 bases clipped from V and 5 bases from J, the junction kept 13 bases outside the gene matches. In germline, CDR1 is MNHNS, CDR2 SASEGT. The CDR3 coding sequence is TGTGCCAGCAACCCGGAAGAGACAGGGTCGTATGGCTACACCTTC. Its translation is CASNPEETGSYGYTF.